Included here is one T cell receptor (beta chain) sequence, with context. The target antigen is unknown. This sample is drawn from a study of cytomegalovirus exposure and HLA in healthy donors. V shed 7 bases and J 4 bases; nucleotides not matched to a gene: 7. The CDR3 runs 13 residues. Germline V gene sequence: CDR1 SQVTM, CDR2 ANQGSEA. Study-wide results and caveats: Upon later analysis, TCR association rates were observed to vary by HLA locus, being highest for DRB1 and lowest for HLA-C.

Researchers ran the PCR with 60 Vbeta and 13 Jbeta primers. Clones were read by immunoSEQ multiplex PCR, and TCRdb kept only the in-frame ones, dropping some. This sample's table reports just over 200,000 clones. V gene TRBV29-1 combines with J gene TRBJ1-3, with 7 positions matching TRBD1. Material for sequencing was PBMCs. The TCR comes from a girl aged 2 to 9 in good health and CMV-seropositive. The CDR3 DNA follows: TGCAGCGACCAAGACAGGGAAGGAAACACCATATATTTT. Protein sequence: CSDQDREGNTIYF.